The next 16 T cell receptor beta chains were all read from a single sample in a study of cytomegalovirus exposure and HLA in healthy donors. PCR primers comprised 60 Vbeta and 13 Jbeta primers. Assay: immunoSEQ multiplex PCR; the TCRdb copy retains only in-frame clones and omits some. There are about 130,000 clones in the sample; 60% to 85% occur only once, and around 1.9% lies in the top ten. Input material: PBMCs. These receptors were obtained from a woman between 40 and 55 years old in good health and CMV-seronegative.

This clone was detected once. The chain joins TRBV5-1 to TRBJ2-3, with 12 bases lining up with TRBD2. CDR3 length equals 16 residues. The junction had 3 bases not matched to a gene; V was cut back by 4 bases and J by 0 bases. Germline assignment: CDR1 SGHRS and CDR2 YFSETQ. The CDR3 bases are TGCGCCAGCAGCACCCTAGCGGGAGGGAGCACAGATACGCAGTATTTT. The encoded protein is CASSTLAGGSTDTQYF.

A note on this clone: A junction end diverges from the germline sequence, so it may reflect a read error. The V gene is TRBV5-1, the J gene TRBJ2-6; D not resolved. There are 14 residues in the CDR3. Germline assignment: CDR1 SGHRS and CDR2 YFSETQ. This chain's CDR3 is CASSLDLWANGLTF. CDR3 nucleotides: TGCGCCAGCAGCTTGGATCTATGGGCCAACGGCCTGACTTTC.

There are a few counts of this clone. CDR3 sequence: CASAPGQGYNLEQYF. The CDR3 coding sequence is TGTGCCAGTGCCCCTGGACAGGGATATAACCTCGAGCAGTACTTC. This rearrangement joins TRBV27 to TRBJ2-7; 8 bases line up with TRBD1. J lost 6 bases, V lost 9 bases, and 16 bases had no gene match. CDR1 and CDR2 from the germline V gene are MNHEY and SMNVEV (reference sequence). This CDR3 contains 15 residues.

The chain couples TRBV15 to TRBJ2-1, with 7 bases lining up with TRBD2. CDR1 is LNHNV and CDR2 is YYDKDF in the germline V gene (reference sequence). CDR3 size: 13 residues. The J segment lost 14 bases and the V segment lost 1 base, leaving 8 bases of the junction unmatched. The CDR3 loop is CATSRGERDRKFF. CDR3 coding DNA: TGTGCCACCAGCAGAGGGGAGCGGGATCGCAAGTTCTTC.

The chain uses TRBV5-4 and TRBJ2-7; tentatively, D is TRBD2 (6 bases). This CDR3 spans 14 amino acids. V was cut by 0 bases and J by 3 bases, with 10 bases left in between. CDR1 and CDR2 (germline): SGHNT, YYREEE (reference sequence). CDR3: CASSLGDGGYEQYF. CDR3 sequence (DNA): TGTGCCAGCAGCTTGGGGGACGGGGGCTACGAGCAGTACTTC.

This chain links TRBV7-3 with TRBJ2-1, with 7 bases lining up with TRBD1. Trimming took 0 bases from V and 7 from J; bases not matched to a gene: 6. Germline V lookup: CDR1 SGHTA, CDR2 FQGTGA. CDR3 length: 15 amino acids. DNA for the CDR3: TGTGCCAGCAGCTTAACCCTGGACAGGAAGAATGAGCAGTTCTTC. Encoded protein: CASSLTLDRKNEQFF.

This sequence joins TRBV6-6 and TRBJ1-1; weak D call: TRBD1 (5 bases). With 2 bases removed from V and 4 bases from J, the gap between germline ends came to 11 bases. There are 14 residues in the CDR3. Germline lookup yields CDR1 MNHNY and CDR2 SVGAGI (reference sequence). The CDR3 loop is CASSYQGGGTEAFF. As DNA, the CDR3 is TGTGCCAGCAGTTACCAGGGAGGAGGCACTGAAGCTTTCTTT.

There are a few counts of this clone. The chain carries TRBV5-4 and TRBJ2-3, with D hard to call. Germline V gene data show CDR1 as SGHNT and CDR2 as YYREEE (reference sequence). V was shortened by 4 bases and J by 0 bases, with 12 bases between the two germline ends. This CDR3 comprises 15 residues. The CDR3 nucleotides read TGTGCCAGCAGCGACTCATGGAGAAGCACAGATACGCAGTATTTT. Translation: CASSDSWRSTDTQYF. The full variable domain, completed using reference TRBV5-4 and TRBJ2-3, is ETGVTQSPTHLIKTRGQQVTLRCSSQSGHNTVSWYQQALGQGPQFIFQYYREEENGRGNFPPRFSGLQFPNYSSELNVNALELDDSALYLCASSDSWRSTDTQYFGPGTRLTVL.

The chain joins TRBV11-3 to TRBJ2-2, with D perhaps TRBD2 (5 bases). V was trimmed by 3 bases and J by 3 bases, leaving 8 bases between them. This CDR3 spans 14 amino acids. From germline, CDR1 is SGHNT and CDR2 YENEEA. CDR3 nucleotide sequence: TGTGCCAGCAGCTTTGACGGGGACACCGGGGAGCTGTTTTTT. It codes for CASSFDGDTGELFF. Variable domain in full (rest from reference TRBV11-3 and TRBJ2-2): EAGVVQSPRYKIIEKKQPVAFWCNPISGHNTLYWYLQNLGQGPELLIRYENEEAVDDSQLPKDRFSAERLKGVDSTLKIQPAELGDSAVYLCASSFDGDTGELFFGEGSRLTVL.

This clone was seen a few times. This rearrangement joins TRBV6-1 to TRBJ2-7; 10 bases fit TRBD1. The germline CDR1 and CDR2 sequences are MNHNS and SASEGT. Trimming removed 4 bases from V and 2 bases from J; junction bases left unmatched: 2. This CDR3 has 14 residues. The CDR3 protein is CASSGTGGAYEQYF. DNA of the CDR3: TGTGCCAGCAGTGGGACAGGGGGTGCCTACGAGCAGTACTTC.

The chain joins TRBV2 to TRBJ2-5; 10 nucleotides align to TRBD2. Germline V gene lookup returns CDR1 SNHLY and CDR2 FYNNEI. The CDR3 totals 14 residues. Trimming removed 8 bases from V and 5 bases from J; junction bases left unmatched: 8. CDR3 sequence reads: CASSASGGWETQYF. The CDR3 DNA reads TGTGCCAGCTCTGCTAGCGGGGGCTGGGAGACCCAGTACTTC.

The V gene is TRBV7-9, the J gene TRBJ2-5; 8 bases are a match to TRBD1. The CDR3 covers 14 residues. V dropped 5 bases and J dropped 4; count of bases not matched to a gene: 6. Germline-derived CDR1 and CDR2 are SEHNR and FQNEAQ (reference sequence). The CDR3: CASSRDRGVETQYF. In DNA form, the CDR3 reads TGTGCCAGCAGCCGCGACAGGGGTGTAGAGACCCAGTACTTC. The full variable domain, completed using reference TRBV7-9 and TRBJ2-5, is DTGVSQNPRHKITKRGQNVTFRCDPISEHNRLYWYRQTLGQGPEFLTYFQNEAQLEKSRLLSDRFSAERPKGSFSTLEIQRTEQGDSAMYLCASSRDRGVETQYFGPGTRLLVL.

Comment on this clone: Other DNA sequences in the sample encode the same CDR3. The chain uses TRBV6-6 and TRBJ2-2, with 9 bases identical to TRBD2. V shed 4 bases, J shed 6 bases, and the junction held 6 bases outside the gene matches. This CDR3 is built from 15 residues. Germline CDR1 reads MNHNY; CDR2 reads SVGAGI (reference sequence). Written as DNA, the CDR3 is TGTGCCAGCAGTTCCGGGACTAGCTCGGCCGGGGAGCTGTTTTTT. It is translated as CASSSGTSSAGELFF.

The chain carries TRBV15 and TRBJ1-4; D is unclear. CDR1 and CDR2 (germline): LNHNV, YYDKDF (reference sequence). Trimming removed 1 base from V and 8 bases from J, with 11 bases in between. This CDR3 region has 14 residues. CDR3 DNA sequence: TGTGCCACCAGCAGAGCTGGTTATGGCGAAAAACTGTTTTTT. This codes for CATSRAGYGEKLFF. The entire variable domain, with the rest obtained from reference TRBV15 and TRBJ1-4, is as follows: DAMVIQNPRYQVTQFGKPVTLSCSQTLNHNVMYWYQQKSSQAPKLLFHYYDKDFNNEADTPDNFQSRRPNTSFCFLDIRSPGLGDTAMYLCATSRAGYGEKLFFGSGTQLSVL.

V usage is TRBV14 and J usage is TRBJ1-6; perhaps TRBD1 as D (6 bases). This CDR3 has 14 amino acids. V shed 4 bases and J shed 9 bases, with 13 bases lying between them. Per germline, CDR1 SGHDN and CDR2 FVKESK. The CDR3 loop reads CASSPGQGISPLHF. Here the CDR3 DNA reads TGTGCCAGCAGCCCGGGACAAGGCATTTCACCCCTCCACTTT.

The DNA for the CDR3 is TGTGCCAGCCCCAGAGGTGAGCAGTTCTTC. This sequence encodes CASPRGEQFF. The chain is built from TRBV7-8 and TRBJ2-1; D remains ambiguous. V was pared by 8 bases and J by 9 bases, with 8 bases between. There are 10 residues in the CDR3. Germline V gives CDR1 SGHVS, CDR2 FQNEAQ.